This TCR beta chain was captured in a study of identical twins. Study-level results: Not following the same donors, the study drew its conclusions from cross-sectional statistical analysis.

TCRdb itself ran the 5' RACE reads through MiXCR, one entry per CDR3 protein. The table shows under 250,000 distinct CDR3 sequences, with approximately 8% occurring only once. This CDR3 is 14 amino acids long. CDR1 and CDR2 from the germline V gene are SGHVS and FNYEAQ. Trimming removed 5 bases from V and 3 bases from J, with 13 bases in between. This clonotype was detected many times. Its antigen is unidentified. These data were also reused for a study on yellow fever vaccine responses in identical twins.

The receptor was derived from a woman under 30 in good health. Source material: CD8+ T cells sorted from blood. The V gene is TRBV7-6, the J gene TRBJ1-1; D gene ambiguous. The CDR3 coding sequence is TGTGCCAGCAGCCGTACACTCCGGGACACTGAAGCTTTCTTT. Translating gives CASSRTLRDTEAFF.